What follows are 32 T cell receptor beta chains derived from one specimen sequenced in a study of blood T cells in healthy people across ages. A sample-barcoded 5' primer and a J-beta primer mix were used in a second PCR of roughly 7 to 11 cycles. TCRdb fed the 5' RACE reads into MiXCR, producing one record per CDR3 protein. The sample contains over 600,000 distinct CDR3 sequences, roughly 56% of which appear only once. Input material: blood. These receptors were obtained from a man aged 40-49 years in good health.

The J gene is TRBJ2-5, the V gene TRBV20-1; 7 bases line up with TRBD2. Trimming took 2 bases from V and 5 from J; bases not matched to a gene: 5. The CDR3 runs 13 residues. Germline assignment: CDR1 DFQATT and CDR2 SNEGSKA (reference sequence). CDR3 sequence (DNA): TGCAGTGCTAGAACAAGCGGGGACGAGACCCAGTACTTC. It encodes CSARTSGDETQYF.

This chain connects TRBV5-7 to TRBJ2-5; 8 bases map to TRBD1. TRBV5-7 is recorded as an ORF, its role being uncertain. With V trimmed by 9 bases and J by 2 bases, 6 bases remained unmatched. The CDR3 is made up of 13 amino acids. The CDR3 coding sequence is TGTGCCAAAAGGACAGGGCCACAAGAGACCCAGTACTTC. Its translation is CAKRTGPQETQYF.

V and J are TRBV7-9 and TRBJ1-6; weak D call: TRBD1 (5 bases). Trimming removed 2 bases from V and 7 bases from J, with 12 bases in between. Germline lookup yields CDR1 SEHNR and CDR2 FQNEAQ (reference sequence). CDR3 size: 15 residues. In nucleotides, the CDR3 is TGTGCCAGCAGCTTACCCAGGGAAAACAATTCACCCCTCCACTTT. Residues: CASSLPRENNSPLHF.

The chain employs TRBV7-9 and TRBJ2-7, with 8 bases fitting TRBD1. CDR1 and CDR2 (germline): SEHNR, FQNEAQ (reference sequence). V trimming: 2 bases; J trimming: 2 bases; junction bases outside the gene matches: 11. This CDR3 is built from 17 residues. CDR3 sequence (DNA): TGTGCCAGCAGCTTACTATCCGGGCGGACAGGGCCCTACGAGCAGTACTTC. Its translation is CASSLLSGRTGPYEQYF.

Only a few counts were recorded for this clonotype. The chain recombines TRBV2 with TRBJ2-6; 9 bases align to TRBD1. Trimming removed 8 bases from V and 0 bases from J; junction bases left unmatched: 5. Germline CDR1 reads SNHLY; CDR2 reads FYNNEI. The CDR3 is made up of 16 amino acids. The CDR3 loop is CASRDRAHSGANVLTF. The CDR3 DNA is TGTGCCAGCCGGGACAGGGCCCACTCTGGGGCCAACGTCCTGACTTTC.

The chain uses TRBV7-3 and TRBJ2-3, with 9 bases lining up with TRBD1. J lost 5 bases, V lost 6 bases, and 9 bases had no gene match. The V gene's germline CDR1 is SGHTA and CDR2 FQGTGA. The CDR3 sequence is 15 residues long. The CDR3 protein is CASSSQGAIGDTQYF. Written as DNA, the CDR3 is TGTGCCAGCAGTTCACAGGGGGCAATCGGAGATACGCAGTATTTT.

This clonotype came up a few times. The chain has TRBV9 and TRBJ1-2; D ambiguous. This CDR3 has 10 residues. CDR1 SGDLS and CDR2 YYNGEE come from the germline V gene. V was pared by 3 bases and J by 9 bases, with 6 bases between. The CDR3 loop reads CASSGNSYTF. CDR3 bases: TGTGCCAGCAGCGGGAATAGCTACACCTTC.

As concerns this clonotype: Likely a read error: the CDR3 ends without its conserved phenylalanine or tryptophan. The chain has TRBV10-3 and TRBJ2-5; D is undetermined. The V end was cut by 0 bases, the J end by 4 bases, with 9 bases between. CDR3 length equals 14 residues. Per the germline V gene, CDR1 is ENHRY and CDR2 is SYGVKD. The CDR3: CAISESRVAETQYC. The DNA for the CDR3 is TGTGCCATCAGTGAGTCAAGGGTCGCAGAGACCCAGTACTGC.

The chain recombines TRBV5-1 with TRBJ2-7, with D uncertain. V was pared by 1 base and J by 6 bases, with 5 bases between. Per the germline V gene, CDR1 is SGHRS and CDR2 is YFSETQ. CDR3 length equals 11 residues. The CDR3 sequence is CASSLMGEQYF. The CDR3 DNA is TGCGCCAGCAGCTTGATGGGCGAGCAGTACTTC. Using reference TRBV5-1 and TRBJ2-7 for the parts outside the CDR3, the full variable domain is KAGVTQTPRYLIKTRGQQVTLSCSPISGHRSVSWYQQTPGQGLQFLFEYFSETQRNKGNFPGRFSGRQFSNSRSEMNVSTLELGDSALYLCASSLMGEQYFGPGTRLTVT.

The CDR3 loop is CASSLPLDSRDTQYF. CDR3 sequence (DNA): TGTGCCAGCAGTCTCCCTCTGGACAGTCGAGATACGCAGTATTTT. The chain employs TRBV12-3 or TRBV12-4 and TRBJ2-3; perhaps TRBD1 as D (6 bases). CDR3 length: 15 residues. The germline V and J ends were trimmed by 5 bases and 5 bases, with 17 bases remaining between them.

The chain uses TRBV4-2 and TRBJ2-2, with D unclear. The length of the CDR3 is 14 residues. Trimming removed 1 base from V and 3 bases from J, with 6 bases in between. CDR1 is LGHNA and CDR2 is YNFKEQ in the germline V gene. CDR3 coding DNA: TGTGCCAGCAGCCAAGCTCGCGACACCGGGGAGCTGTTTTTT. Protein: CASSQARDTGELFF.

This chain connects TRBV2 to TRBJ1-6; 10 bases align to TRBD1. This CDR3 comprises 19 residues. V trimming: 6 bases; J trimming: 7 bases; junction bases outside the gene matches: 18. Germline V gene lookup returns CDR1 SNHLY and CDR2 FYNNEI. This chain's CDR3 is CASRVPGQGRIGWNSPLHF. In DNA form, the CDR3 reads TGTGCCAGCAGGGTACCGGGACAGGGGCGAATCGGTTGGAATTCACCCCTCCACTTT. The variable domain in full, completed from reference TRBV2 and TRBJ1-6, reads EPEVTQTPSHQVTQMGQEVILRCVPISNHLYFYWYRQILGQKVEFLVSFYNNEISEKSEIFDDQFSVERPDGSNFTLKIRSTKLEDSAMYFCASRVPGQGRIGWNSPLHFGNGTRLTVT.

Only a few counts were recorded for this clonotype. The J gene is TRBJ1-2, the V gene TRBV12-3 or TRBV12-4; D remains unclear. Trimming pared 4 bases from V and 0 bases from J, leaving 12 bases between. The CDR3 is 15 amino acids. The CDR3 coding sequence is TGTGCCAGCAGTTCTCTGGATTCTACTAACTATGGCTACACCTTC. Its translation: CASSSLDSTNYGYTF.

DNA for the CDR3: TGTGCCAGCAGAATCGACAGGGTCGGTGAGCAGTACTTC. It translates to CASRIDRVGEQYF. The chain combines TRBV28 with TRBJ2-5; 7 bases fit TRBD1. The V segment lost 6 bases and the J segment 11 bases; nucleotides outside the gene matches: 12. CDR3 length equals 13 residues. The germline gives CDR1 MDHEN, CDR2 SYDVKM.

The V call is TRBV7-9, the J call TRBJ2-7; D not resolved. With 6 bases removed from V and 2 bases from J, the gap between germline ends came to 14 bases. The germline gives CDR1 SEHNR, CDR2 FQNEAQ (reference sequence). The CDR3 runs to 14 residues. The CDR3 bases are TGTGCCAGCAGTCCTGACACCTTGCCCTACGAGCAGTACTTC. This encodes CASSPDTLPYEQYF.

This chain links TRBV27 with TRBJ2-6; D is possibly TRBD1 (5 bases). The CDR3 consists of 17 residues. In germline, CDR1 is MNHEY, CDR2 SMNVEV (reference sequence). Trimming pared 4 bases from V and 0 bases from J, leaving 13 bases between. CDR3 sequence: CASSSSTEDSGANVLTF. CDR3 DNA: TGTGCCAGCAGTTCGTCGACAGAGGACTCTGGGGCCAACGTCCTGACTTTC.

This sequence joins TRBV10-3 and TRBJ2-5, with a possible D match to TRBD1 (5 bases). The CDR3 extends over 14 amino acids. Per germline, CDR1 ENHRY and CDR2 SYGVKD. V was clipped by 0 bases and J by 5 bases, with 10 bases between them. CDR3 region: CAISESGVRETQYF. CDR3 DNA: TGTGCCATCAGTGAGTCAGGGGTTCGGGAGACCCAGTACTTC.

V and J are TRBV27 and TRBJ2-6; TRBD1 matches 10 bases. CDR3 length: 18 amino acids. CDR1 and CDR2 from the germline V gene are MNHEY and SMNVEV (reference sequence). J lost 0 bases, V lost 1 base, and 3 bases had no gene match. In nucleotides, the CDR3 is TGTGCCAGCAGTTTATGGGGGACAGGGGTCTCTGGGGCCAACGTCCTGACTTTC. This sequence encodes CASSLWGTGVSGANVLTF.

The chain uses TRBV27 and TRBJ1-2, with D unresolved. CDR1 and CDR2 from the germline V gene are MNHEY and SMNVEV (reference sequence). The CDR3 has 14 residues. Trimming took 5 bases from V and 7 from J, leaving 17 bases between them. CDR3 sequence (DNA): TGTGCCAGCAGTCCCACCCGTGTCCTCCGTGGCTACACCTTC. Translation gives CASSPTRVLRGYTF.

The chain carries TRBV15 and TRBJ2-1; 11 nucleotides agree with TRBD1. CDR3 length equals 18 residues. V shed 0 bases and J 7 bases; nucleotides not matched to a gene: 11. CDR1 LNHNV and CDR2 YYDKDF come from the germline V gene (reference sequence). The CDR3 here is CATSRDLPGQGVLNEQFF. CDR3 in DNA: TGTGCCACCAGCAGAGATCTCCCGGGACAGGGGGTGTTGAATGAGCAGTTCTTC.

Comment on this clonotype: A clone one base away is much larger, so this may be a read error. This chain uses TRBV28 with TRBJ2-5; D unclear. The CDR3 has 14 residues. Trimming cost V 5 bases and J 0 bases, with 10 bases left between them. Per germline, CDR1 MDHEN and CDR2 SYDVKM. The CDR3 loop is CASSAPSYQETQYF. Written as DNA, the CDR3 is TGTGCCAGCAGTGCCCCTTCGTACCAAGAGACCCAGTACTTC.

The CDR3 DNA follows: TGTGCCAGCTCACCGCAGGGACAGGGAAACTATGGCTACACCTTC. Translating it yields CASSPQGQGNYGYTF. The chain joins TRBV18 to TRBJ1-2; TRBD1 aligns across 9 bases. This CDR3 has 15 amino acids. V lost 3 bases, J lost 2 bases, and 4 bases stayed unmatched. CDR1 and CDR2 from the germline V gene are KGHSH and LQKENI.

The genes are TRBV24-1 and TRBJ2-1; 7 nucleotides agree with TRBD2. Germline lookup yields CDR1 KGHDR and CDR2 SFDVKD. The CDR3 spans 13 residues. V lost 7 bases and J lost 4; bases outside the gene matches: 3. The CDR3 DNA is TGTGCCACCAGCCAGCGGGGATACAATGAGCAGTTCTTC. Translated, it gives CATSQRGYNEQFF.

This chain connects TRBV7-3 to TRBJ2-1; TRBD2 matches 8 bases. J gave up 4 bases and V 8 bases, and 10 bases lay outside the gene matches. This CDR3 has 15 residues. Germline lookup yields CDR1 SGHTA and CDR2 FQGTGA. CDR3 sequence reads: CASSPGGARYNEQFF. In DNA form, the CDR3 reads TGTGCCAGCTCCCCCGGGGGGGCGCGGTACAATGAGCAGTTCTTC.

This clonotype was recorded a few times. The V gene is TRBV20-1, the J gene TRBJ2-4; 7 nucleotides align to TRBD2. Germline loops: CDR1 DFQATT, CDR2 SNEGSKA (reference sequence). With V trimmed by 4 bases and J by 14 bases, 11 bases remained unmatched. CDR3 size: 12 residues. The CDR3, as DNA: TGCAGTGCTATCCCTGAGGGAGGGGCCGAGTACTTC. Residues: CSAIPEGGAEYF.

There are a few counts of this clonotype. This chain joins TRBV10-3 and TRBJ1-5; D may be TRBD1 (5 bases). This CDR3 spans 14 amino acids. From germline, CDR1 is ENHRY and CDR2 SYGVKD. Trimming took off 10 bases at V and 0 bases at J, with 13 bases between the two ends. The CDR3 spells CATNGGNSNQPQHF. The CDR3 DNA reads TGTGCCACCAACGGGGGAAATAGCAATCAGCCCCAGCATTTT.

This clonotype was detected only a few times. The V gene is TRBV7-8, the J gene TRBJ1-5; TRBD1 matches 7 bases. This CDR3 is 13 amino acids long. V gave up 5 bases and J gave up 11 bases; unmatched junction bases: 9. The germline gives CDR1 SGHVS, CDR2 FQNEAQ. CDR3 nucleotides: TGTGCCAGCAGCCAGAGGGAACAGGGGACCCAGCATTTT. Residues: CASSQREQGTQHF.

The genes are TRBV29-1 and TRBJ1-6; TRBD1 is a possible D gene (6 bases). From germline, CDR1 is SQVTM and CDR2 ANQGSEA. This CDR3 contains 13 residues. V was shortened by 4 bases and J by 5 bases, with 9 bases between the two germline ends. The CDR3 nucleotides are TGCAGCGTTGCTCACAGGGATAATTCACCCCTCCACTTT. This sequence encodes CSVAHRDNSPLHF. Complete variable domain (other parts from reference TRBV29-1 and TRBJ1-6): SAVISQKPSRDICQRGTSLTIQCQVDSQVTMMFWYRQQPGQSLTLIATANQGSEATYESGFVIDKFPISRPNLTFSTLTVSNMSPEDSSIYLCSVAHRDNSPLHFGNGTRLTVT.

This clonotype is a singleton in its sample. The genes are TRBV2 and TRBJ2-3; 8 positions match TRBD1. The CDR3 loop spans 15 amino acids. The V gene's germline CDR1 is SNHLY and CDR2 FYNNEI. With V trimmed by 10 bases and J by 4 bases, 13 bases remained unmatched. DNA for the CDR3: TGTGCCATAGAAAAGACAGGGGCCAGTCCAGATACGCAGTATTTT. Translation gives CAIEKTGASPDTQYF.

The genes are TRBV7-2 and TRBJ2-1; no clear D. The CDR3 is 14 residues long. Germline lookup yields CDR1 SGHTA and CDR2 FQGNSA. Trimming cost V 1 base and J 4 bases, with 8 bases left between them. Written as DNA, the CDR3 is TGTGCCAGCAGCTTAGACAAGGGTTACAATGAGCAGTTCTTC. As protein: CASSLDKGYNEQFF.

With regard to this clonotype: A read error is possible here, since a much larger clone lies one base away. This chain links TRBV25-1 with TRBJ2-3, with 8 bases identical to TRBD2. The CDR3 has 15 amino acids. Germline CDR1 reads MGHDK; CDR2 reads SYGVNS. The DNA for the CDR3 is TGTGCCGGCAGTGATGTAGCGGGGCGCACAGATACGCAGTATTTT. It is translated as CAGSDVAGRTDTQYF.

CDR3 nucleotides: TGCGCCAGCAGCTTGGCCTTTGGCGGGGGGGCCGTCGGGGAGCAGTTCTTC. Protein: CASSLAFGGGAVGEQFF. The chain combines TRBV5-1 with TRBJ2-1; 9 bases map to TRBD2. This CDR3 is 17 amino acids long. CDR1 and CDR2 (germline): SGHRS, YFSETQ. Trimming removed 0 bases from V and 10 bases from J; junction bases left unmatched: 14.